This T cell receptor (beta chain) comes out of a study of blood T cell repertoires in COVID-19. Assay: immunoSEQ multiplex PCR; the TCRdb copy retains only in-frame clones and omits some. The sample shows tens of thousands of clones, about 82% of them seen only once. CDR1 and CDR2 from the germline V gene are SGHTA and FQGNSA. Germline trimming cut 8 bases from V and 4 bases from J; bases unmatched to any gene: 15. The CDR3 is made up of 16 amino acids. The sequence was collected from a man between 50 and 59 years old with active COVID-19. The chain carries TRBV7-2 and TRBJ1-2; the match to TRBD1 covers 8 bases. Sequencing was carried out using peripheral blood. The CDR3 nucleotides read TGTGCCAGCCCGAATACCGGACAGGGCCTTGGCTATGGCTACACCTTC. Its translation is CASPNTGQGLGYGYTF. The variable domain in full, with the rest retrieved from reference TRBV7-2 and TRBJ1-2, is GAGVSQSPSNKVTEKGKDVELRCDPISGHTALYWYRQSLGQGLEFLIYFQGNSAPDKSGLPSDRFSAERTGGSVSTLTIQRTQQEDSAVYLCASPNTGQGLGYGYTFGSGTRLTVV.